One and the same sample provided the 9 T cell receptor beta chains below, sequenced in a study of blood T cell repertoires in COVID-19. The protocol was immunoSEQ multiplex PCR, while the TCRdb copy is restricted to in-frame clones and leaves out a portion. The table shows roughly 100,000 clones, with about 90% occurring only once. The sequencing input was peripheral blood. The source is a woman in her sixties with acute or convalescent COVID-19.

CDR3 sequence reads: CASSLGQRDGYTF. The CDR3 bases are TGTGCCAGCAGTCTCGGACAGCGAGATGGCTACACCTTC. The rearrangement joins TRBV12-3 or TRBV12-4 to TRBJ1-2; D might be TRBD1 (6 bases). V was cut by 5 bases and J by 6 bases, with 13 bases left in between. This CDR3 has 13 residues.

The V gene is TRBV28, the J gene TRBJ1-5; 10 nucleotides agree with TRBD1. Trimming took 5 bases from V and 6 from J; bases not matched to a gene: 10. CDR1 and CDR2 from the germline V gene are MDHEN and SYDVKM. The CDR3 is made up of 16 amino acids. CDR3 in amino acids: CASSGWDRGWVQPQHF. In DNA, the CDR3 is TGTGCCAGCAGTGGCTGGGACAGGGGATGGGTTCAGCCCCAGCATTTT.

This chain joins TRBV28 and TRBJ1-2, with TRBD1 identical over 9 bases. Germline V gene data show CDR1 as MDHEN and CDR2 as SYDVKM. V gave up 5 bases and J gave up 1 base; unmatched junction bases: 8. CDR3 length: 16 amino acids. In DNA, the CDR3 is TGTGCCAGCAGTCCCGGGACAGGGAGTGTTAACTATGGCTACACCTTC. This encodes CASSPGTGSVNYGYTF.

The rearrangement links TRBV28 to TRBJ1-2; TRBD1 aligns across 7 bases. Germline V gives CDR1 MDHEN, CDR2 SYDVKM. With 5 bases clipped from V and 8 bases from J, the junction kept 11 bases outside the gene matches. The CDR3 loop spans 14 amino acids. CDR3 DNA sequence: TGTGCCAGCAGTCCCAGCCCGACAGGGTACGGCTACACCTTC. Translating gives CASSPSPTGYGYTF.

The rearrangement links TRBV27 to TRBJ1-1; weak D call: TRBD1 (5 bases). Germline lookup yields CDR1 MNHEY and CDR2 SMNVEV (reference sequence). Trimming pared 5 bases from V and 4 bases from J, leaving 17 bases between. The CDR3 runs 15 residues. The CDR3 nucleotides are TGTGCCAGCAGTGCTCATCAGGGCCTTGGCACTGAAGCTTTCTTT. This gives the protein CASSAHQGLGTEAFF.

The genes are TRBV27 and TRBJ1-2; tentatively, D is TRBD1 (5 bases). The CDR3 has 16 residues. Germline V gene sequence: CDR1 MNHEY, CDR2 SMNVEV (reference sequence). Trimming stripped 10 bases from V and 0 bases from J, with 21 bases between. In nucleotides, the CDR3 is TGTGCCAACCTCTACCCCTCGACAGCGACTAACTATGGCTACACCTTC. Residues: CANLYPSTATNYGYTF.

The CDR3 bases are TGTGCCAGCCACGGTGTGAACAATGAGCAGTTCTTC. Translating gives CASHGVNNEQFF. This chain joins TRBV6-6 and TRBJ2-1; D not resolved. The germline gives CDR1 MNHNY, CDR2 SVGAGI (reference sequence). V was trimmed by 8 bases and J by 5 bases, leaving 10 bases between them. This CDR3 is built from 12 residues.

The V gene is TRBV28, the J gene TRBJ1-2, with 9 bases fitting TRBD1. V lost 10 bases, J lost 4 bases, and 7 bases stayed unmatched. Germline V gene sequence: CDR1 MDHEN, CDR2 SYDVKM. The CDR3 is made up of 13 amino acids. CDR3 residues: CATPDRGGYGYTF. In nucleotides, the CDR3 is TGTGCCACTCCGGACAGGGGTGGCTATGGCTACACCTTC.

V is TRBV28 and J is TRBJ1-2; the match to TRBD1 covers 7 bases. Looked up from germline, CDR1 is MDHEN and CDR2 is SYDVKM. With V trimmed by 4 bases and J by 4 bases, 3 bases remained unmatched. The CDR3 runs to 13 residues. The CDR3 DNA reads TGTGCCAGCAGTTCGGGACAGAGCTATGGCTACACCTTC. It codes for CASSSGQSYGYTF.